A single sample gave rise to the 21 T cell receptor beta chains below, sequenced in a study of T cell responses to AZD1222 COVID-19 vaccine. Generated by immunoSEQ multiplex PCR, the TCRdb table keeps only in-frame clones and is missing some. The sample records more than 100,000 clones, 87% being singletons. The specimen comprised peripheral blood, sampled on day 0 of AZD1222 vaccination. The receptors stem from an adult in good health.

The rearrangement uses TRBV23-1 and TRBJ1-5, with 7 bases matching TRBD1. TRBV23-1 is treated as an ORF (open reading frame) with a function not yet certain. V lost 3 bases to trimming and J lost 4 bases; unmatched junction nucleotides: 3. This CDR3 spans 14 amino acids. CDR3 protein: CASSQRDRNQPQHF. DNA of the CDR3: TGCGCCAGCAGTCAGCGGGACAGAAATCAGCCCCAGCATTTT.

The CDR3: CATPRTGTGGKGSYNSPLHF. The CDR3 DNA reads TGTGCCACCCCAAGGACTGGGACAGGGGGGAAAGGGTCCTATAATTCACCCCTCCACTTT. The V call is TRBV19, the J call TRBJ1-6, with TRBD1 matching over 11 bases. The CDR3 is made up of 20 amino acids. J lost 1 base, V lost 10 bases, and 18 bases had no gene match. Germline CDR1 LNHDA, CDR2 SQIVND (reference sequence).

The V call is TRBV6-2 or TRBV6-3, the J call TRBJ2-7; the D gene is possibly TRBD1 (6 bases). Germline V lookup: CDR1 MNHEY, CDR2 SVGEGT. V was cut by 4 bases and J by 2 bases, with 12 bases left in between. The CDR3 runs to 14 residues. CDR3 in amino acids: CASSSWDIPYEQYF. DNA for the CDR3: TGTGCCAGCAGTTCCTGGGACATCCCCTACGAGCAGTACTTC.

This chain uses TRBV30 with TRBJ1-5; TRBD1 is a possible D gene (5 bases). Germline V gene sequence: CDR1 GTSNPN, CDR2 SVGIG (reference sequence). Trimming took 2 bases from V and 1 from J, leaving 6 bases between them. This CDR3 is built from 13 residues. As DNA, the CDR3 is TGTGCCTGGAGTCGGGGGAGCAATCAGCCCCAGCATTTT. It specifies CAWSRGSNQPQHF.

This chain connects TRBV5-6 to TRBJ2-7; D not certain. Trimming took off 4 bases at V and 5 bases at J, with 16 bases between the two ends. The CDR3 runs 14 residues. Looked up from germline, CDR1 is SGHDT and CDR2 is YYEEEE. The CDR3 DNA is TGTGCCAGCAGCATCCGGGCTCGGACGGACGAGCAGTACTTC. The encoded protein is CASSIRARTDEQYF.

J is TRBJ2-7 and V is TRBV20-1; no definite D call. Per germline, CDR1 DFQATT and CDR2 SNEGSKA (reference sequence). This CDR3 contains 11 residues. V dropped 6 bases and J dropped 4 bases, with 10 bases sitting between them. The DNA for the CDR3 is TGCAGTGCCCCCGCCCAGTACGAGCAGTACTTC. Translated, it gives CSAPAQYEQYF.

CDR3 coding DNA: TGCAGCGCCGACGGATACACTGAAGCTTTCTTT. It codes for CSADGYTEAFF. The rearrangement uses TRBV29-1 and TRBJ1-1; D is undetermined. This CDR3 is 11 amino acids long. Germline loops: CDR1 SQVTM, CDR2 ANQGSEA. The germline V and J ends were trimmed by 7 bases and 3 bases, with 9 bases remaining between them.

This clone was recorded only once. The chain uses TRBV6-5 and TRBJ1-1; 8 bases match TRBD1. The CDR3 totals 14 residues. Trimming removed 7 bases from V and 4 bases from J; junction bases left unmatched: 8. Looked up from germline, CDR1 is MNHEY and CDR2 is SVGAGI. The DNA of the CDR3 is TGTGCCAGCAACCCACAGGGGGGGGGCACTGAAGCTTTCTTT. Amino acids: CASNPQGGGTEAFF.

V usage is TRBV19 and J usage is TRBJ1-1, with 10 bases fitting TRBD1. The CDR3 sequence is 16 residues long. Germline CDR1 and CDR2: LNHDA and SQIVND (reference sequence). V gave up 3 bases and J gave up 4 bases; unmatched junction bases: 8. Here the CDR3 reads CASSILTGGASTEAFF. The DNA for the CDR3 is TGTGCCAGTAGTATTTTGACAGGGGGCGCATCCACTGAAGCTTTCTTT.

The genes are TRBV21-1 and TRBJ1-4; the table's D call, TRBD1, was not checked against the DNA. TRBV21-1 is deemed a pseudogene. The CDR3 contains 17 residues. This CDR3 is CASSKSGWGLANEKLFF. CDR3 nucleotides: TGTGCCAGCAGCAAAAGTGGGTGGGGGCTTGCTAATGAAAAACTGTTTTTT.

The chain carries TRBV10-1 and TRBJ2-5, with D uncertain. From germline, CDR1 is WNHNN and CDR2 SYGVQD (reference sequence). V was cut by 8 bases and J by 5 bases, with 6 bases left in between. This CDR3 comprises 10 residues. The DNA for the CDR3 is TGCGCCAGCTTGAGCGAGACCCAGTACTTC. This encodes CASLSETQYF.

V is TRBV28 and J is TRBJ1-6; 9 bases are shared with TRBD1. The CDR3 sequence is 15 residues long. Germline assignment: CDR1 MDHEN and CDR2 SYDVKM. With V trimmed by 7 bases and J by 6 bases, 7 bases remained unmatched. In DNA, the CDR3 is TGTGCCAGCATCGGACAGGGGCCCGGTAATTCACCCCTCCACTTT. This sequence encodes CASIGQGPGNSPLHF.

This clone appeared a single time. The CDR3 region is CASSEGYLPSPLHF. The CDR3 DNA is TGCGCCAGCAGCGAGGGCTATTTACCTTCACCCCTCCACTTT. The chain has TRBV5-1 and TRBJ1-6; D call uncertain. Per germline, CDR1 SGHRS and CDR2 YFSETQ. This CDR3 spans 14 amino acids. V was cut by 4 bases and J by 9 bases, with 14 bases left in between.

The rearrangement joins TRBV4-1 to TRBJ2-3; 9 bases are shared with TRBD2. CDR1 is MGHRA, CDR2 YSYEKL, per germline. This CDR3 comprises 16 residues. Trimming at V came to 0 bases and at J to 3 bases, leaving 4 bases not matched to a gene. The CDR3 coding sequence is TGCGCCAGCAGCCAAGACGGCGGGGGGGCAACAGATACGCAGTATTTT. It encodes CASSQDGGGATDTQYF.

CDR3 DNA sequence: TGTGCCAGTAGTAAGACTGAGGGTTACAGCTCCTACAATGAGCAGTTCTTC. Residues: CASSKTEGYSSYNEQFF. The chain uses TRBV19 and TRBJ2-1; tentative D call: TRBD2 (5 bases). Looked up from germline, CDR1 is LNHDA and CDR2 is SQIVND (reference sequence). The CDR3 spans 17 residues. V lost 4 bases, J lost 0 bases, and 16 bases lay in between.

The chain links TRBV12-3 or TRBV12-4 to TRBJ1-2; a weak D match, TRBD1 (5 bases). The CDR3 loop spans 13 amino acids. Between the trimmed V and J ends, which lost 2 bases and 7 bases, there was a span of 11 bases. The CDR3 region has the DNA TGTGCCAGCAGTTTACTTGGGGCGGTTGGCTACACCTTC. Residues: CASSLLGAVGYTF.

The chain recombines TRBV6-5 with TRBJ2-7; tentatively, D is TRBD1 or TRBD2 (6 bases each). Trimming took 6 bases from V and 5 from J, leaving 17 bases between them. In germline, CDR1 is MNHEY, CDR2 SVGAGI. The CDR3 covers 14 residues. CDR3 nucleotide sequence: TGTGCCAGCAGATCCTCGGGGGCGCCCCACGAGCAGTACTTC. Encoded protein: CASRSSGAPHEQYF.

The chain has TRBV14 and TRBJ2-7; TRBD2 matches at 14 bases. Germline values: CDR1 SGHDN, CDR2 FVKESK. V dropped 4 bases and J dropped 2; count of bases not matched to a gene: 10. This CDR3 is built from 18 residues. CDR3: CASSLPGLAGGGTYEQYF. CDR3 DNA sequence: TGTGCCAGCAGCCTGCCAGGACTAGCGGGAGGCGGGACCTACGAGCAGTACTTC.

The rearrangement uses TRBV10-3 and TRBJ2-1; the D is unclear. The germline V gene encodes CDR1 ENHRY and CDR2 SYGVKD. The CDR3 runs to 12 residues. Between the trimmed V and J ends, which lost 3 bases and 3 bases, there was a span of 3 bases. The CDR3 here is CAISDSYNEQFF. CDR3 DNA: TGTGCCATCAGTGACAGCTACAATGAGCAGTTCTTC.

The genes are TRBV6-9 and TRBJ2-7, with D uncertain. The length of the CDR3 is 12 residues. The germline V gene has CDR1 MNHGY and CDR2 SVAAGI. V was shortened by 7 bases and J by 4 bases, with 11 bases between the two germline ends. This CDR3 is CASNPPPYEQYF. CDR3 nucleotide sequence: TGTGCCAGCAACCCTCCCCCATACGAGCAGTACTTC.

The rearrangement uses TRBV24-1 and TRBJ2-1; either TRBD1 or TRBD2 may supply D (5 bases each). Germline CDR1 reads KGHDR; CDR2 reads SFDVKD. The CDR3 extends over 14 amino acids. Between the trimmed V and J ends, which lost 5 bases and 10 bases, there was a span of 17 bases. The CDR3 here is CATSGVDGGREQFF. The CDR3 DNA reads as TGTGCCACCAGTGGGGTAGATGGGGGTCGGGAGCAGTTCTTC.